This TCR beta chain is from a study of beta chain features in type 1 diabetes. Expressed TCRB transcripts got sequenced, as all isolated RNA was reverse transcribed. Profiled with immunoSEQ multiplex PCR; TCRdb holds only in-frame clones, not every one. The profile shows more than 120,000 clones, roughly 10% of them singletons. Regarding the study as a whole: Within the patient group, naive, central memory and Treg TCRB repertoires appeared more similar to each other than within healthy donors.

V shed 1 base and J shed 0 bases, with 4 bases lying between them. The CDR3 loop spans 13 amino acids. Germline CDR1 reads GTSNPN; CDR2 reads SVGIG (reference sequence). Only a few counts were recorded for this clone. The antigen is undetermined. Sequencing was performed on naive CD4+ T cells from blood. The V gene is TRBV30, the J gene TRBJ1-5; D unresolved. This receptor was taken from a man between 18 and 35 years old in good health. Written as DNA, the CDR3 is TGTGCCTGGAGTGATAATAGCAATCAGCCCCAGCATTTT. Translation: CAWSDNSNQPQHF.